The 10 T cell receptor beta chains presented below share a single source sample, sequenced in a study of regulatory T cells in long-lasting Graves disease. Arm-PCR of CDR3 regions with iRepertoire HTBI primers generated TCR beta libraries. TCRdb re-called the multiplex PCR reads with MiXCR, one entry per CDR3 protein. The table shows about 470,000 distinct CDR3 sequences, with roughly 21% occurring only once. Documented time point: persistent/refractory GD, antithyroid drugs over 5 years with positive TRAb. Preparation of the TCR library used RNA extracted from PBMCs. The sample here was peripheral blood mononuclear cells (PBMCs), taken when the disease was refractory, from a patient treated with antithyroid drugs. The receptors here all came from a female donor with Graves disease.

The gene calls are TRBV27 and TRBJ2-7, with D possibly matching TRBD2 (5 bases). Trimming removed 0 bases from V and 0 bases from J, with 9 bases in between. Germline V gene data show CDR1 as MNHEY and CDR2 as SMNVEV (reference sequence). The CDR3 sequence is 15 residues long. The chain's CDR3 is CASSLSWESSYEQYF. Written as DNA, the CDR3 is TGTGCCAGCAGTTTATCGTGGGAGAGCTCCTACGAGCAGTACTTC.

In its sample, this clonotype was seen a few times. The chain is built from TRBV7-2 and TRBJ1-2, with 7 bases identical to TRBD1. Per germline, CDR1 SGHTA and CDR2 FQGNSA. After removal of 5 bases from V and 8 bases from J, the junction contained 14 bases not matched to a gene. The CDR3 has 15 residues. CDR3 bases: TGTGCCAGCAGCCCAGATAGACAGGGTGGAAGGGGCTACACCTTC. It encodes CASSPDRQGGRGYTF.

This clonotype appeared many times. The V gene is TRBV6-2 or TRBV6-3, the J gene TRBJ1-5; 8 bases match TRBD1. The V and J ends lost 4 bases and 7 bases, in that order; junction bases with no gene match: 6. This CDR3 contains 14 residues. Germline V gives CDR1 MNHEY, CDR2 SVGEGT. This chain's CDR3 is CASSSAGGQQPQHF. CDR3 nucleotide sequence: TGTGCCAGCAGTTCAGCAGGGGGCCAACAGCCCCAGCATTTT.

This clonotype was detected once. One base away lies a much larger clone, so this may be a sequencing read error. The chain uses TRBV29-1 and TRBJ1-2; tentatively, D is TRBD1 (6 bases). Trimming removed 6 bases at V and 4 bases at J, with 12 bases between. This CDR3 comprises 12 residues. Germline V gene lookup returns CDR1 SQVTM and CDR2 ANQGSEA. CDR3 in amino acids: CSVLQGVYGYTF. The CDR3 nucleotides read TGCAGCGTCTTACAGGGAGTCTATGGCTACACCTTC.

V and J are TRBV28 and TRBJ1-1, with a tentative D call TRBD1 (6 bases). Germline V CDR1 and CDR2: MDHEN, SYDVKM. This CDR3 has 14 amino acids. V was cut by 3 bases and J by 4 bases, with 12 bases left in between. The CDR3 DNA follows: TGTGCCAGCAGTTTCAGGGGAGTAGTCACTGAAGCTTTCTTT. Translated: CASSFRGVVTEAFF.

Ten or more counts support this clonotype. The genes are TRBV12-3 or TRBV12-4 and TRBJ1-1, with TRBD1 as a possible D gene (6 bases). The germline V and J ends were trimmed by 6 bases and 0 bases, with 20 bases remaining between them. The CDR3 is 17 residues long. The CDR3 sequence is CASSLNKGVPLNTEAFF. The CDR3 DNA follows: TGTGCCAGCAGCCTTAACAAGGGGGTACCATTGAACACTGAAGCTTTCTTT.

The chain uses TRBV9 and TRBJ2-5, with D unclear. Trimming took 2 bases from V and 3 from J, leaving 8 bases between them. CDR3 length: 13 residues. CDR1 and CDR2 from the germline V gene are SGDLS and YYNGEE. CDR3 nucleotides: TGTGCCAGCAGCGTCCGAACAGAAGAGACCCAGTACTTC. Its translation is CASSVRTEETQYF.

This clonotype was seen repeatedly, ten times or more. A read error may account for a junction end that differs from germline. The chain is built from TRBV2 and TRBJ2-4; TRBD2 is a possible D gene (6 bases). The CDR3 sequence is 12 residues long. Germline V gene lookup returns CDR1 SNHLY and CDR2 FYNNEI. CDR3 sequence (DNA): TGTGCCAGCAGTGCTTTGGGACTCCCGGTGCACTTC. This translates into CASSALGLPVHF.

This clonotype showed up just a few times. V usage is TRBV19 and J usage is TRBJ1-5; tentatively, D is TRBD1 (5 bases). The CDR3 totals 16 residues. Trimming shortened V by 4 bases and J by 4 bases, and 17 bases separated the two germline ends. Germline V gene sequence: CDR1 LNHDA, CDR2 SQIVND (reference sequence). CDR3 residues: CASSTWGTGGNQPQHF. The CDR3 region has the DNA TGTGCCAGTAGTACGTGGGGGACCGGGGGGAATCAGCCCCAGCATTTT.

Only one count was recorded for this clonotype. This chain connects TRBV5-5 to TRBJ2-6; D may correspond to TRBD1 or TRBD2 (6 bases each). This CDR3 contains 17 residues. V was cut by 5 bases and J by 0 bases, with 15 bases left in between. Germline V gene data show CDR1 as SGHKS and CDR2 as YYEKEE (reference sequence). The DNA of the CDR3 is TGTGCCAGCAGAAGCCCAGAGGGGGGCTCTGGGGCCAACGTCCTGACTTTC. Encoded protein: CASRSPEGGSGANVLTF.